The 17 T cell receptor beta chains presented below share a single source sample, sequenced in a study of cytomegalovirus exposure and HLA in healthy donors (dated by TCRdb to about 2017). Libraries were prepared through the immunoSEQ multiplex PCR assay. The multiplex PCR relied on a mix of 60 forward primers for TCR Vbeta segments and 13 reverse primers for TCR Jbeta segments. The table was pulled from immuneACCESS by TCRdb, which kept in-frame rearrangements only. Such tables lose some clones; where checked, under half of the loss comes from unresolved V genes, and the rest has no known cause. This sample holds some 170,000 clones; approximately 78% were observed only once. Around 0.97% of the sample is held by the ten biggest clonotypes. What was sequenced was PBMCs. These receptors were taken from a girl aged 2-10 years in good health and CMV-seropositive.

This chain connects TRBV7-3 to TRBJ1-3; D gene unclear. V was trimmed by 5 bases and J by 1 base, leaving 12 bases between them. The CDR3 length is 15 residues. From germline, CDR1 is SGHTA and CDR2 FQGTGA. DNA for the CDR3: TGTGCCAGCAGCGCGACTGCAACGTCTGGAAACACCATATATTTT. It encodes CASSATATSGNTIYF.

Details on this clone: This specimen includes other DNA sequences encoding the same CDR3. The gene calls are TRBV6-6 and TRBJ2-7; no firm D call. The germline V and J ends were trimmed by 6 bases and 0 bases, with 6 bases remaining between them. This CDR3 spans 12 amino acids. Germline CDR1 is MNHNY and CDR2 is SVGAGI (reference sequence). The CDR3 protein is CASSPSSYEQYF. The DNA of the CDR3 is TGTGCCAGCAGCCCCAGCTCCTACGAGCAGTACTTC.

This clone appeared a single time. This chain connects TRBV7-8 to TRBJ1-3, with TRBD1 matching over 10 bases. CDR1 is SGHVS, CDR2 FQNEAQ, per germline. The CDR3 has 15 residues. The junction had 4 bases not matched to a gene; V was cut back by 5 bases and J by 3 bases. The CDR3 DNA reads as TGTGCCAGCAGCCCAGGGACAGGGGATGGAAACACCATATATTTT. Amino acid sequence: CASSPGTGDGNTIYF.

This clone appeared a few times. The chain has TRBV5-1 and TRBJ2-3; 7 bases fit TRBD1. CDR3 size: 17 residues. V was clipped by 6 bases and J by 0 bases; unmatched bases: 13. From germline, CDR1 is SGHRS and CDR2 YFSETQ. In DNA form, the CDR3 reads TGCGCCAGCAACTACGACAGGGAATCCCTTAGCACAGATACGCAGTATTTT. Encoded protein: CASNYDRESLSTDTQYF.

This clone was found a few times. V is TRBV2 and J is TRBJ2-2; TRBD1 is a possible D gene (6 bases). CDR1 and CDR2 (germline): SNHLY, FYNNEI. The CDR3 extends over 17 amino acids. Trimming left V 5 bases short and J 1 base short, with 17 bases between. The CDR3 sequence is CASSPWGQRLNTGELFF. For the CDR3, the DNA is TGTGCCAGCAGTCCTTGGGGACAAAGACTGAACACCGGGGAGCTGTTTTTT.

CDR3 sequence reads: CASSQGANYGYTF. The CDR3 DNA reads as TGTGCCAGCAGCCAAGGAGCAAACTATGGCTACACCTTC. The rearrangement uses TRBV14 and TRBJ1-2; D is ambiguous. Germline CDR1 and CDR2: SGHDN and FVKESK. The CDR3 runs to 13 residues. The V and J ends lost 1 base and 2 bases respectively, with 5 bases between them.

This CDR3 reads CASRRAGGADGELFF. The CDR3, as DNA: TGTGCCAGCAGGCGTGCTGGGGGCGCCGACGGGGAGCTGTTTTTT. The chain has TRBV7-3 and TRBJ2-2, with TRBD1 as a possible D gene (6 bases). The germline gives CDR1 SGHTA, CDR2 FQGTGA. There are 15 residues in the CDR3. The V end lost 6 bases, the J end lost 7 bases, and 18 bases lay between the germline ends.

The chain carries TRBV7-9 and TRBJ2-7, with D perhaps TRBD2 (7 bases). The germline V gene has CDR1 SEHNR and CDR2 FQNEAQ (reference sequence). The V and J ends lost 3 bases and 5 bases respectively, with 11 bases between them. CDR3 size: 13 residues. For the CDR3, the DNA is TGTGCCAGCAGCTTGGGGGGGCCGGACGAGCAGTACTTC. This encodes CASSLGGPDEQYF.

The chain combines TRBV6-1 with TRBJ2-1, with D uncertain. CDR1 MNHNS and CDR2 SASEGT come from the germline V gene. The ends were cut back, 7 bases at V and 0 bases at J, with 10 bases in the middle. CDR3 size: 14 residues. CDR3 bases: TGTGCCAGCATTAGCTCTAGCTCCTACAATGAGCAGTTCTTC. It codes for CASISSSSYNEQFF.

The chain carries TRBV7-3 and TRBJ2-3; TRBD2 agrees at 7 bases. Germline trimming cut 3 bases from V and 0 bases from J; bases unmatched to any gene: 6. Germline CDR1 SGHTA, CDR2 FQGTGA. The CDR3 runs 16 residues. CDR3 protein: CASSFLAASSTDTQYF. The DNA for the CDR3 is TGTGCCAGCAGCTTTCTAGCGGCCTCTAGCACAGATACGCAGTATTTT.

The chain links TRBV7-3 to TRBJ2-7, with 7 bases matching TRBD1. The CDR3 loop spans 14 amino acids. After removal of 0 bases from V and 5 bases from J, the junction contained 4 bases not matched to a gene. Germline CDR1 reads SGHTA; CDR2 reads FQGTGA. This CDR3 reads CASSLTPTGNEQYF. The CDR3 DNA follows: TGTGCCAGCAGCTTAACCCCGACAGGGAACGAGCAGTACTTC.

This clone appeared once. The chain employs TRBV7-9 and TRBJ2-3; D is perhaps TRBD1 (6 bases). This CDR3 contains 12 residues. V dropped 6 bases and J dropped 6 bases, with 10 bases sitting between them. Germline lookup yields CDR1 SEHNR and CDR2 FQNEAQ (reference sequence). The CDR3 sequence is CASRSQGDTQYF. The CDR3 DNA sequence: TGTGCCAGCAGGTCGCAGGGGGATACGCAGTATTTT.

The table lists this clone with a few counts. This rearrangement joins TRBV4-2 to TRBJ2-3, with 7 bases lining up with TRBD2. This CDR3 is built from 16 residues. CDR1 is LGHNA and CDR2 is YNFKEQ in the germline V gene. The J segment lost 3 bases and the V segment lost 0 bases, leaving 6 bases of the junction unmatched. The DNA of the CDR3 is TGTGCCAGCAGCCAAGAAGTAGGCGGGGGTACAGATACGCAGTATTTT. This gives the protein CASSQEVGGGTDTQYF.

This chain connects TRBV5-6 to TRBJ2-2; D is undetermined. Looked up from germline, CDR1 is SGHDT and CDR2 is YYEEEE. Trimming stripped 4 bases from V and 4 bases from J, with 11 bases between. The CDR3 has 14 amino acids. The CDR3 DNA reads as TGTGCCAGCAGCCCGACTTCAAGCACCGGGGAGCTGTTTTTT. This encodes CASSPTSSTGELFF.

CDR3 region: CASSPGTGKDTEAFF. In DNA form, the CDR3 reads TGCGCCAGCAGCCCCGGGACAGGGAAGGACACTGAAGCTTTCTTT. The V and J genes are TRBV5-1 and TRBJ1-1; TRBD1 matches 9 bases. This CDR3 is 15 amino acids long. Germline CDR1 SGHRS, CDR2 YFSETQ. V shed 4 bases, J shed 3 bases, and the junction held 7 bases outside the gene matches.

This CDR3 is CASSFPGQGNEQYF. CDR3 DNA: TGTGCCAGCAGTTTCCCGGGACAGGGAAACGAGCAGTACTTC. The chain recombines TRBV25-1 with TRBJ2-7; TRBD1 agrees at 9 bases. The CDR3 consists of 14 residues. The germline gives CDR1 MGHDK, CDR2 SYGVNS. V lost 5 bases and J lost 5; bases outside the gene matches: 7.

CDR3 sequence: CASSLGLGFGANVLTF. CDR3 nucleotide sequence: TGTGCCAGCAGCTTGGGACTGGGTTTTGGGGCCAACGTCCTGACTTTC. The V and J genes are TRBV5-4 and TRBJ2-6; D unresolved. Trimming cost V 0 bases and J 3 bases, with 10 bases left between them. This CDR3 is 16 amino acids long. Germline CDR1 and CDR2: SGHNT and YYREEE (reference sequence).